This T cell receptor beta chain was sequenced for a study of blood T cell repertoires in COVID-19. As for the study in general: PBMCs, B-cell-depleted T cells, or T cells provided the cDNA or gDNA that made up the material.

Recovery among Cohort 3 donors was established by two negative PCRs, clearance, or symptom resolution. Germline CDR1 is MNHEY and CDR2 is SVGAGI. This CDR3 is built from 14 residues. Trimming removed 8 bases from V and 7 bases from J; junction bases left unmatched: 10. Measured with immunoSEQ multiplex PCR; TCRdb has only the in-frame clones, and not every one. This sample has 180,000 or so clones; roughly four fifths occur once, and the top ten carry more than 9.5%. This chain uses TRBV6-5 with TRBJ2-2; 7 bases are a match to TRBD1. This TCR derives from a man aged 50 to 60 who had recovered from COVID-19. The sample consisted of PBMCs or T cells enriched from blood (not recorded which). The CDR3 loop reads CASPKRQGSGELFF. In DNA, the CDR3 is TGTGCCAGCCCGAAAAGACAGGGTAGCGGGGAGCTGTTTTTT.